This section outlines one T cell receptor beta chain sequence together with its context. It lacks a known antigen. Base qualities are not provided; no much larger clone lies one nucleotide away. For TCR beta library preparation, about 2.2 micrograms of genomic DNA were extracted from the cryopreserved PBMCs. Longitudinal blood samples from CLL patients receiving ibrutinib monotherapy were subjected to high-throughput TCR beta sequencing. The patients took part in an open-label, single-center phase 2 trial of ibrutinib monotherapy. The data stem from a study of cytotoxic CD8 clonotypes in ibrutinib-treated CLL (TCRdb year 2021). Study-wide context: In this cohort, more than 14 patients were treatment-naive and about a dozen were relapsed/refractory, while some 18 had unmutated IGHV. Samples averaged about 260,000 productive templates and 80,000 to 100,000 productive rearrangements. Of the roughly 90 people in the trial, around 25 had longitudinal samples available. Patients were still on ibrutinib when every remission and progressive disease sample was collected. Partial responses were observed in 24 patients and complete responses in 2; after a median follow-up of 68 months, remission was maintained in around 14 patients and progression was observed in roughly 12. Samples at response were collected after a median of 12 months of treatment, with a range of about 6 to 40 months. Cryopreserved peripheral blood mononuclear cells were obtained prior to treatment, at the time of response, and at either disease progression or sustained remission.

V loses 2 bases, J loses 5 bases, and the germline ends lie 9 bases apart. Reading the germline V gene gives CDR1 SGHDN and CDR2 FVKESK. CDR3 length: 13 amino acids, cysteine to phenylalanine. The kept DNA is CDR3 alone, 39 bases in frame from the first base. Broader findings and caveats from the paper: Sustained-remission and progressing patients did not have matched sampling times, and lymph node repertoires were not examined. Public clonotypes were rare and either shrank or stayed stable during treatment, and the rise in clonality at ibrutinib response reflected expansion of private clonotypes. At baseline, clonality was higher than in age-matched healthy donors and showed a strong correlation with circulating CD8+ T-cell counts. At ibrutinib response clonality went up, during sustained remission it held steady, and at progression it dropped back toward baseline.

On a MiSeq, deep resolution sequencing aimed for a depth between 1 in 1 million and 1 in 200,000 T cells, with each clonotype covered approximately 9.2x on average. TCR beta libraries were generated with the immunoSEQ hsTCRB Kit. For the original study's pipeline: ImmunoSEQ Data Assistant and ImmunoSEQ Analyzer were used for data analysis, and V, D and J genes were assigned according to IMGT definitions. Clonality was computed as one minus normalized Shannon entropy of productive rearrangement frequencies, ranging from 0 to 1. Only overrepresented clonotypes making up at least 0.05% of each patient's repertoire were included in the public clonotype analysis. Some 13 repertoires from age-matched healthy donors, obtained from immuneACCESS, served as clonality controls. In its TCRdb copy, this immuneACCESS table keeps in-frame sequences only and misses some clones. Where compared with another copy, unresolved V genes explain less than half of these, and the others have no known cause. The V and J calls and clone size come from that table; D and trimming were worked out from the DNA. Here the sample has approximately 350,000 clones; 67% occur a single time. 6.3% of the sample is in the top ten clones.

The rearranged segments are TRBV14 and TRBJ1-2; tentative D gene TRBD1, with 6 bases matching. The specimen was PBMCs, collected after 36 months of ibrutinib treatment. The origin of this receptor is a human donor with chronic lymphocytic leukemia. At the DNA level, the sequence is TGTGCCAGCAGCCAAATACAGGGATATGGCTACACCTTC. It is translated as CASSQIQGYGYTF.